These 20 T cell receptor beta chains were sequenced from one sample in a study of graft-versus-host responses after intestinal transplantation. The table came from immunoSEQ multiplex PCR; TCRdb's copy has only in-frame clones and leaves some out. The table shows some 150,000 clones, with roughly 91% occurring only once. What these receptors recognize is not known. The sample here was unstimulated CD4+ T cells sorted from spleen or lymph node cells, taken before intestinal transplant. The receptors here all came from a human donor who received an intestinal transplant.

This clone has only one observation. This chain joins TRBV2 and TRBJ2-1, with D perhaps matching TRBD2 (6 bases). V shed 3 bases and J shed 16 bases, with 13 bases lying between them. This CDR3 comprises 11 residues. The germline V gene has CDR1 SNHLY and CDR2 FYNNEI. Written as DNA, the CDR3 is TGTGCCAGCAGTGAGGGGGGTTTGGTTTTCTTC. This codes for CASSEGGLVFF.

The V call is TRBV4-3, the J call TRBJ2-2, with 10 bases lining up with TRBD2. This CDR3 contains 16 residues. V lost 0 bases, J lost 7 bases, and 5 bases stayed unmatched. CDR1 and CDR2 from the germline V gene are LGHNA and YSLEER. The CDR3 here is CASSQDLAGVGGELFF. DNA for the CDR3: TGCGCCAGCAGCCAAGATCTAGCGGGAGTGGGCGGGGAGCTGTTTTTT.

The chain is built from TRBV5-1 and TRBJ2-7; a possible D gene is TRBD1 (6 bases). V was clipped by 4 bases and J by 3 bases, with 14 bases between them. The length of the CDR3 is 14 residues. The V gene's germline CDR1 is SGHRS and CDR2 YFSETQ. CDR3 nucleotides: TGCGCCAGCAGCCGGAACACAGGGTACTACGAGCAGTACTTC. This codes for CASSRNTGYYEQYF.

CDR3 amino acids: CASSRQPNYEQYF. CDR3 coding DNA: TGTGCCTCTTCGAGACAGCCGAACTACGAGCAGTACTTC. The J gene is TRBJ2-7, the V gene TRBV19; D perhaps matches TRBD1 (5 bases). V shed 11 bases and J shed 3 bases, with 17 bases lying between them. This CDR3 is built from 13 residues. Germline V lookup: CDR1 LNHDA, CDR2 SQIVND (reference sequence).

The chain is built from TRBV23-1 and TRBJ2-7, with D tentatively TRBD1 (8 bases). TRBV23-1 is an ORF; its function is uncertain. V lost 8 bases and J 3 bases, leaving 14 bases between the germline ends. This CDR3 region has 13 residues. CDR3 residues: CASSHRGGYEQYF. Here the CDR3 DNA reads TGCGCCAGCTCCCACAGGGGGGGCTACGAGCAGTACTTC.

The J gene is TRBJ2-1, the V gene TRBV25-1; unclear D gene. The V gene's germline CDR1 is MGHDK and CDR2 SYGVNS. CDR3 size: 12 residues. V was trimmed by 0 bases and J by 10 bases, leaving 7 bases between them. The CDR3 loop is CASSEYMSEQFF. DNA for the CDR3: TGTGCCAGCAGTGAATATATGAGCGAGCAGTTCTTC.

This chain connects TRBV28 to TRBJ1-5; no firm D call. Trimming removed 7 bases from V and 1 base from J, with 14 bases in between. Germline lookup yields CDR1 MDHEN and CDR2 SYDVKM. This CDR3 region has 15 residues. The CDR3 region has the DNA TGTGCCAGCACTCAGGCAAAAGGGAGCAATCAGCCCCAGCATTTT. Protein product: CASTQAKGSNQPQHF.

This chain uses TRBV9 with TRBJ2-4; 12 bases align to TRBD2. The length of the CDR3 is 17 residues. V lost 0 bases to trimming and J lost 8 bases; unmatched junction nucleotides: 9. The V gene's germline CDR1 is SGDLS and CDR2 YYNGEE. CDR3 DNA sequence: TGTGCCAGCAGCGTAGGCGCTAGCGGGAGGGCCGGGGACATTCAGTACTTC. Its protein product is CASSVGASGRAGDIQYF.

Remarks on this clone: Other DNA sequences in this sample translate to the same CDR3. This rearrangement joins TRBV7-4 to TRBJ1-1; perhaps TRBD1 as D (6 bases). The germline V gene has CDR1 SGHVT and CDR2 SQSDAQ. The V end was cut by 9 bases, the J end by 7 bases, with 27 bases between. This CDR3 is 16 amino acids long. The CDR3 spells CARLKGGGREFNEAFF. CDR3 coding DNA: TGTGCCAGACTAAAGGGCGGGGGGCGCGAGTTTAATGAAGCTTTCTTT.

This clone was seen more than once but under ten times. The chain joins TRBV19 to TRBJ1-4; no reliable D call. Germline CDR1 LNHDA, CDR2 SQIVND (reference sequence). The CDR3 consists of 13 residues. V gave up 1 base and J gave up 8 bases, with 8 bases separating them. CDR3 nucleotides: TGTGCCAGTAGTATAGTTGAGAGGGAAAAACTGTTTTTT. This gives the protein CASSIVEREKLFF.

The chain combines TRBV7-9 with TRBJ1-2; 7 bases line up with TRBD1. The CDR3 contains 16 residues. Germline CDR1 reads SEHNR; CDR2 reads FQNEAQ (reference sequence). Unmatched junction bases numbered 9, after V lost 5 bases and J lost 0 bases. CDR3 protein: CASSGDPDRTNYGYTF. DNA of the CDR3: TGTGCCAGCAGCGGAGACCCGGACAGGACTAACTATGGCTACACCTTC.

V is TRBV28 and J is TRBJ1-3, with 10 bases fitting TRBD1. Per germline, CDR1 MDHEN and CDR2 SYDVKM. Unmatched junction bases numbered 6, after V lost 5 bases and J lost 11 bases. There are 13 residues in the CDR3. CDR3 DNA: TGTGCCAGCAGTACTCGACAGGGGGCCCCCATATATTTT. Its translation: CASSTRQGAPIYF.

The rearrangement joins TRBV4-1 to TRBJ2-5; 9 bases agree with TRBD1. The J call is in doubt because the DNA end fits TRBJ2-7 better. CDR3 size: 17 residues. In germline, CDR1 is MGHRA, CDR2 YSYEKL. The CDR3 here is CASSPGVGTGFSYEQYF. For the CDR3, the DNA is TGCGCCAGCAGCCCGGGGGTGGGGACAGGGTTCTCCTACGAGCAGTACTTC.

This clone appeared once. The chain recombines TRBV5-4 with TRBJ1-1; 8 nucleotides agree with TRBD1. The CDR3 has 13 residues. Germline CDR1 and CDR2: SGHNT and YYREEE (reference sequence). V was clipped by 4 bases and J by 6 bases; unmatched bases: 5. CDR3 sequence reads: CASSAPGQAEAFF. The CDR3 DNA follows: TGTGCCAGCAGCGCCCCGGGACAGGCTGAAGCTTTCTTT.

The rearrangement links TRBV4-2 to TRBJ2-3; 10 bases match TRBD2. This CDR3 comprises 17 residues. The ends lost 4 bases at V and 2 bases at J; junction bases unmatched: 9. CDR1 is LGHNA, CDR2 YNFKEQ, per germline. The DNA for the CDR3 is TGTGCCAGCAGCCGGGGGTCAGCGGGAGGGCCCACAGATACGCAGTATTTT. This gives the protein CASSRGSAGGPTDTQYF.

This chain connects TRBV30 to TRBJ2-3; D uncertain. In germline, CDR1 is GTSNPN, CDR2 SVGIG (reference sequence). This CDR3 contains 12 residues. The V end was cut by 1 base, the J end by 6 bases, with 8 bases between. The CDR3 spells CAWSALIDTQYF. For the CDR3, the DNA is TGTGCCTGGAGTGCCCTGATCGATACGCAGTATTTT.

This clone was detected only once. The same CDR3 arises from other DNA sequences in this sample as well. CDR3 amino acids: CASSLRAGGGNQPQHF. The CDR3 DNA is TGTGCCAGCAGTTTACGAGCAGGGGGCGGAAATCAGCCCCAGCATTTT. This rearrangement joins TRBV28 to TRBJ1-5, with TRBD1 identical over 8 bases. The length of the CDR3 is 16 residues. Looked up from germline, CDR1 is MDHEN and CDR2 is SYDVKM. With 2 bases clipped from V and 4 bases from J, the junction kept 7 bases outside the gene matches.

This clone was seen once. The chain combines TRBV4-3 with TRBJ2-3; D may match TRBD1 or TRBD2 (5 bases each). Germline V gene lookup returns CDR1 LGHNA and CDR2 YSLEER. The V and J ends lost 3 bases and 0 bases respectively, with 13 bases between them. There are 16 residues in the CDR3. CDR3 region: CASSQRRDPSTDTQYF. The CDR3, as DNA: TGCGCCAGCAGCCAGCGCCGGGACCCGAGCACAGATACGCAGTATTTT.

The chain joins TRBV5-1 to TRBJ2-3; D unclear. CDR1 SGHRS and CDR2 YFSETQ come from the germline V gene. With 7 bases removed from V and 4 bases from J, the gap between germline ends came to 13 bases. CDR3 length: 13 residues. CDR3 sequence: CASRLRGADTQYF. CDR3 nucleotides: TGCGCCAGCCGTTTGAGAGGCGCAGATACGCAGTATTTT.

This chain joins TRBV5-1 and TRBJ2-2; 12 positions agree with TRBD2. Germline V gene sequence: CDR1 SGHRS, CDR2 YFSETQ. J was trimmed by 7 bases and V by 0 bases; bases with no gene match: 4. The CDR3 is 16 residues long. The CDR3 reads CASSLGLAGVSGELFF. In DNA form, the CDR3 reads TGCGCCAGCAGCTTGGGACTAGCGGGAGTCAGCGGGGAGCTGTTTTTT.